This TCR beta chain was recorded in a study of blood T cell repertoires in COVID-19. Germline-derived CDR1 and CDR2 are KGHSH and LQKENI. This CDR3 has 15 residues. V dropped 6 bases and J dropped 5 bases, with 16 bases sitting between them. Data came from immunoSEQ multiplex PCR; TCRdb stores just in-frame clones and leaves some out. The data contain 260,000 or so clones, about nine tenths of them singletons. This sequence was found in a woman aged 40-49 years with acute COVID-19. Sequenced material: PBMCs or T cells enriched from blood (not recorded which). This sequence joins TRBV18 and TRBJ1-4; no reliable D call. DNA of the CDR3: TGTGCCAGCTCCCCCCTAGGTTTCTCGAATGAAAAACTGTTTTTT. This codes for CASSPLGFSNEKLFF.